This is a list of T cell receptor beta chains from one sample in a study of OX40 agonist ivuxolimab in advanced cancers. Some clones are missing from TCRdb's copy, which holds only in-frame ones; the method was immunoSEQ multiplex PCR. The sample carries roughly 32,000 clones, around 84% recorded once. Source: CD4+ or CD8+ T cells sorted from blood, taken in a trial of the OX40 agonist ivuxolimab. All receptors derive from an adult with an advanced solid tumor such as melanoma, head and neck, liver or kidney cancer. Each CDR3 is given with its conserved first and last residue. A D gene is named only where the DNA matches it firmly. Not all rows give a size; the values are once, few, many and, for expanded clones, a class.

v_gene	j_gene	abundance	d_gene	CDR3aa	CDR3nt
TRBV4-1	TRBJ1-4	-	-	CASSQEGGMRSEKLFF	TGCGCCAGCAGCCAAGAAGGGGGAATGAGGAGTGAAAAACTGTTTTTT
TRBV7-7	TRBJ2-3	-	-	CASSGPGGTDTQYF	TGTGCCAGCAGCGGACCCGGGGGCACAGATACGCAGTATTTT
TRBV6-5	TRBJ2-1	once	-	CASSPPGNEQFF	TGTGCCAGCAGTCCCCCCGGGAACGAGCAGTTCTTC
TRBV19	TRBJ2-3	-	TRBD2	CASSASGLSTDTQYF	TGTGCCAGTAGTGCATCGGGACTAAGCACAGATACGCAGTATTTT
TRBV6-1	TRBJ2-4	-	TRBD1	CASRSGDRVNIQYF	TGTGCCAGCAGGAGCGGAGACAGGGTAAACATTCAGTACTTC
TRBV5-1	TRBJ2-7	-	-	CASSIRDEQYF	TGCGCCAGCAGCATCCGGGACGAGCAGTACTTC
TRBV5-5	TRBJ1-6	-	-	CASSLGQDNSPLHF	TGTGCCAGCAGCTTGGGGCAGGATAATTCACCCCTCCACTTT
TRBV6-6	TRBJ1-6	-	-	CASSYSTSPLHF	TGTGCCAGCAGTTACTCGACCTCACCCCTCCACTTT
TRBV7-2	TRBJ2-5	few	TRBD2	CASRPPLSGSLETQYF	TGTGCCAGCAGACCCCCTCTTAGCGGGAGTTTGGAGACCCAGTACTTC
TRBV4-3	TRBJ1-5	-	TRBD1	CASSQDPRTGDYQPQHF	TGCGCCAGCAGCCAAGATCCACGGACAGGGGACTATCAGCCCCAGCATTTT
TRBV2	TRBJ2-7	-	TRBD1	CASSRQGTNF	TGTGCCAGCAGTCGACAGGGAACGAACTTC
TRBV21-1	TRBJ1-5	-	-	CASSKERGQSNQPQHF	TGTGCCAGCAGCAAAGAAAGAGGACAGAGCAATCAGCCCCAGCATTTT
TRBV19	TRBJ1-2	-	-	CASSPGALGGYTF	TGTGCCAGTAGTCCCGGCGCATTGGGTGGCTACACCTTC
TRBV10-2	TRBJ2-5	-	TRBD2	CASRSTSGAQETQYF	TGCGCCAGCAGATCGACTAGCGGGGCCCAAGAGACCCAGTACTTC
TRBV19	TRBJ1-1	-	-	CASSGSNTEAFF	TGTGCCAGTTCAGGTTCAAACACTGAAGCTTTCTTT
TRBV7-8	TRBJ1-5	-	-	CASSLQVESNQPQHF	TGTGCCAGCAGCCTACAGGTCGAGAGCAATCAGCCCCAGCATTTT
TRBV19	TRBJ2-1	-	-	CASSTRQINNEQFF	TGTGCCAGTAGTACCCGACAGATAAACAATGAGCAGTTCTTC
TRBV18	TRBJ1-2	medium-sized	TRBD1	CASSPTGAFYGYTF	TGTGCCAGCTCACCAACAGGGGCCTTCTATGGCTACACCTTC
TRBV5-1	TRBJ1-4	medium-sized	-	CASKGRPATNEKLFF	TGCGCCAGCAAAGGGAGGCCGGCAACTAATGAAAAACTGTTTTTT
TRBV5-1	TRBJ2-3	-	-	CASSLSAGRADTQYF	TGCGCCAGCAGCTTGTCCGCCGGACGCGCAGATACGCAGTATTTT
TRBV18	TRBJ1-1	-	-	CASSRATQNTEAFF	TGTGCCAGCTCCCGGGCTACTCAGAACACTGAAGCTTTCTTT
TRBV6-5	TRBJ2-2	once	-	CASSRYGGELFF	TGTGCCAGCAGCCGATATGGCGGGGAGCTGTTTTTT
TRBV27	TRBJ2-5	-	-	CAIIRTGPETQYF	TGTGCCATCATCCGAACAGGGCCGGAGACCCAGTACTTC
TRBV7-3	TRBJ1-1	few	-	CASSSRQDTEAFF	TGTGCCAGCAGCTCGAGACAGGACACTGAAGCTTTCTTT
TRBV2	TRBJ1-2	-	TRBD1	CASSARTGFNYGYTF	TGTGCCAGCAGTGCTAGGACAGGTTTTAACTATGGCTACACCTTC
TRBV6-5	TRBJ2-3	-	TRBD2	CASSRSGTSAPAQYF	TGTGCCAGCAGTCGATCCGGGACTAGCGCGCCGGCGCAGTATTTT
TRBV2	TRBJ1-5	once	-	CASSSQGSNQPQHF	TGTGCCAGCAGCTCTCAGGGCAGCAATCAGCCCCAGCATTTT
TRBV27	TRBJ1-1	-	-	CASSLVPGTEAFF	TGTGCCAGCAGTTTGGTCCCTGGGACTGAAGCTTTCTTT
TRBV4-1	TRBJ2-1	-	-	CASSQDIFPGNEQFF	TGCGCCAGCAGCCAAGATATTTTTCCAGGGAATGAGCAGTTCTTC
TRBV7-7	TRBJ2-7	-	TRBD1	CASSSDRVGEQYF	TGTGCCAGCAGCTCGGACAGGGTGGGCGAGCAGTACTTC
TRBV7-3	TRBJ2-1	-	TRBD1	CASSPGQKNEQFF	TGTGCCAGCAGCCCGGGACAGAAAAATGAGCAGTTCTTC
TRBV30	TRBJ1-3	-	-	CAWSPTLGDPHSGNTIYF	TGTGCCTGGAGTCCGACTTTGGGTGACCCACACTCTGGAAACACCATATATTTT
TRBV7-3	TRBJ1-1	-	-	CASREGAGTEAFF	TGTGCCAGCAGGGAGGGCGCGGGGACTGAAGCTTTCTTT
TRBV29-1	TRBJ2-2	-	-	CSVEGPSNTGELFF	TGCAGCGTTGAAGGCCCATCAAACACCGGGGAGCTGTTTTTT
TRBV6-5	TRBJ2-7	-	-	CASSRNSYEQYF	TGTGCCAGCAGCCGTAATTCCTACGAGCAGTACTTC
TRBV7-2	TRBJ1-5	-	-	CASSLRQGPQPQHF	TGTGCCAGCAGCTTAAGGCAGGGACCGCAGCCCCAGCATTTT
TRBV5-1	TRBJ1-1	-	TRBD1	CASRGQVNTEAFF	TGCGCCAGCAGGGGACAGGTGAACACTGAAGCTTTCTTT
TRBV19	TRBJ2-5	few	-	CASSIDTQETQYF	TGTGCCAGTAGTATAGATACCCAAGAGACCCAGTACTTC
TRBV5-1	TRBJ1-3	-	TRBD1	CASSLQGPISGNTIYF	TGCGCCAGCAGCCTACAGGGGCCCATCTCTGGAAACACCATATATTTT
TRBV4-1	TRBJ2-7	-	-	CASSQDLAGALYEQYF	TGCGCCAGCAGCCAAGATTTGGCGGGGGCACTCTACGAGCAGTACTTC
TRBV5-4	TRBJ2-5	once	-	CASSLVGPQETQYF	TGTGCCAGCAGCCTCGTGGGTCCACAAGAGACCCAGTACTTC
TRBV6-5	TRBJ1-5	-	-	CASSRTVYSNQPQHF	TGTGCCAGCAGCCGGACAGTATATAGCAATCAGCCCCAGCATTTT
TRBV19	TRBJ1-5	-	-	CASSIGTVSNQPQHF	TGTGCCAGTAGTATAGGGACGGTTAGCAATCAGCCCCAGCATTTT